One T cell receptor beta chain is described in this entry. Antigen unknown. The data belong to a study of T cell repertoires in cytomegalovirus infection. Study at large: Peptides in the study included HLA-C-restricted and HLA-B-restricted CMV epitopes.

Overall study results and limits: Dominant in the ex vivo response were TCR beta clonotypes restricted by HLA-C and specific for CMV. Cumulative frequency (of public TCR beta family members) identified carriers of CMV plus the relevant HLA.

TCRdb passed the reads through MiXCR, listing each CDR3 protein once. The table records about 920,000 distinct CDR3 sequences, about a third of them present only once. The clonotype originates from a human donor in good health (CMV status not recorded). Some clones in this sample may be carry-over from other donors' samples. The sample here was cultured CD8+ T cells from PBMCs, taken from culture after CMV antigen stimulation.

The DNA of the CDR3 is TGTGCCAGCCCTGACCCGAGGGGGGATACGCAGTATTTT. As protein: CASPDPRGDTQYF. This sequence joins TRBV7-9 and TRBJ2-3, with a tentative D call TRBD1 (6 bases). Deletions cut 8 bases from V and 6 bases from J, with 15 bases between. Germline V lookup: CDR1 SEHNR, CDR2 FQNEAQ (reference sequence). The CDR3 runs 13 residues.